The present TCR beta chain was sequenced within a study of T cell responses to AZD1222 COVID-19 vaccine. Regarding the study as a whole: Unmutated variant regions are reportedly the target of nearly half of TCRs that are spike-specific. Dominant CD4 TCR responses targeted spike regions 160-218 and 743-854.

The repertoire was sequenced with immunoSEQ multiplex PCR; TCRdb's copy has only in-frame clones and lacks some. The sample includes 110,000 to 150,000 clones, about 90% of them seen just once. This CDR3 is 14 amino acids long. Losses at the gene ends were 5 bases for V and 3 bases for J; bases not matched to a gene: 5. Germline CDR1 is ENHRY and CDR2 is SYGVKD. With respect to this clone: Its antigen is still unknown.

This TCR was sampled from an adult who received the AZD1222 COVID-19 vaccine. Sequencing used peripheral blood, obtained 28 days after the second AZD1222 dose. The chain links TRBV10-3 to TRBJ2-3; 7 bases are a match to TRBD2. CDR3 nucleotides: TGTGCCATCAGTCCGACTAGCACTACAGATACGCAGTATTTT. Translation: CAISPTSTTDTQYF.